Listed below are T cell receptor beta chains from one sample, sequenced in a study of T-cell memory formation after mild COVID-19. TCRdb fed the 5' RACE reads into MiXCR, producing one record per CDR3 protein. The sample lists roughly 250,000 distinct CDR3 sequences, about 15% occurring once. The source material was PBMCs or a T cell subset sorted from them (not recorded which). Receptors originate from a man aged 18 to 30 who had mild COVID-19 (a few samples of this study predate the infection). Cell type and time point are not known. The CDR3 runs from the conserved cysteine through the conserved F or W. D genes are given only for firm matches. Not every row has a clone size; where given, it reads once, few, many or a size class.

-	TRBD1	TRBJ2-4	TRBV24-1	TGTGCCACCAGTGAAACAACCGGGACAGGGGACATTCAGTACTTC	CATSETTGTGDIQYF
many	-	TRBJ2-2	TRBV30	TGTGCCTGGAGTGTAGTAAGCACCGGGGAGCTGTTTTTT	CAWSVVSTGELFF
-	-	TRBJ1-1	TRBV7-9	TGTGCCAGCAGCTCTTGGGACACTTCCACTGAAGCTTTCTTT	CASSSWDTSTEAFF
-	TRBD2	TRBJ2-5	TRBV15	TGTGCCACCAGCAGGTGGGCCGGGGGGGCAGGAAAGACCCAGTACTTC	CATSRWAGGAGKTQYF
few	-	TRBJ2-7	TRBV11-2	TGTGCCAGCAGCCAAGACAGAGCCTACGAGCAGTACTTC	CASSQDRAYEQYF
-	-	TRBJ2-5	TRBV5-1	TGCGCCAGCAGCTCTCTAGTGGAAGAGACCCAGTACTTC	CASSSLVEETQYF
-	TRBD2	TRBJ2-1	TRBV4-3	TGCGCCAGCAGCCAAGATCTGGGACTAGGCGACAATGAGCAGTTCTTC	CASSQDLGLGDNEQFF
few	-	TRBJ2-3	TRBV12-3/TRBV12-4	TGTGCCAGCAGGGTAGGGCTTTTCGGAGATACGCAGTATTTT	CASRVGLFGDTQYF
few	TRBD1	TRBJ2-3	TRBV7-9	TGTGCCAGCAGCCCAGAACAGGGGAAGGGCCCAGATACGCAGTATTTT	CASSPEQGKGPDTQYF
-	TRBD1	TRBJ1-5	TRBV7-2	TGTGCCAGCAGCACACAGGGGTATCAGCCCCAGCATTTT	CASSTQGYQPQHF
few	-	TRBJ2-3	TRBV5-4	TGTGCCAGCAGCTTGGCTCCATCTAGCACAGATACGCAGTATTTT	CASSLAPSSTDTQYF
many	TRBD1	TRBJ2-7	TRBV9	TGTGCCAGCAGCCGCAGGGGGCCCAGCTCCTACGAGCAGTACTTC	CASSRRGPSSYEQYF
-	TRBD1	TRBJ1-2	TRBV29-1	TGCAGCGTTGGACAGGGTCAAGGCTACACCTTC	CSVGQGQGYTF
few	-	TRBJ2-3	TRBV15	TGTGCCACCAGAAGGACGGACAGCGCAGATACGCAGTATTTT	CATRRTDSADTQYF